The TCR beta chain described here comes from a study of T-cell memory formation after mild COVID-19. Study overall: Largely donor-specific sequence clusters came from two donors. Study outcomes and limitations: Clones shrinking between day 15 and 85 showed a balanced CD4/CD8 split, and those that grew later tilted toward CD4+. Pre-infection memory showed some responding clones, and this suggested that cross-reactive memory joined.

Constant-segment primers served in 5'RACE that generated TCR alpha and TCR beta cDNA libraries bearing sample barcodes and UMIs. TCRdb redid the calling of the 5' RACE reads with MiXCR, one entry per CDR3 protein. The sample has about 540,000 distinct CDR3 sequences; about a fifth are singletons. Concerning this clonotype: The antigen is unknown.

Material: PBMCs or a T cell subset sorted from them (not recorded which). The sequence derives from an adult woman who had mild COVID-19 (a few samples of this study predate the infection). Cell type and time point are not known.

CDR3 DNA sequence: TGCGCCAGCAGCGAGACAGGGTCCCTCTACGAGCAGTACTTC. This sequence encodes CASSETGSLYEQYF. This sequence joins TRBV5-1 and TRBJ2-7; 7 nucleotides align to TRBD1. Germline-derived CDR1 and CDR2 are SGHRS and YFSETQ. The CDR3 extends over 14 amino acids. V was clipped by 4 bases and J by 3 bases; unmatched bases: 7.